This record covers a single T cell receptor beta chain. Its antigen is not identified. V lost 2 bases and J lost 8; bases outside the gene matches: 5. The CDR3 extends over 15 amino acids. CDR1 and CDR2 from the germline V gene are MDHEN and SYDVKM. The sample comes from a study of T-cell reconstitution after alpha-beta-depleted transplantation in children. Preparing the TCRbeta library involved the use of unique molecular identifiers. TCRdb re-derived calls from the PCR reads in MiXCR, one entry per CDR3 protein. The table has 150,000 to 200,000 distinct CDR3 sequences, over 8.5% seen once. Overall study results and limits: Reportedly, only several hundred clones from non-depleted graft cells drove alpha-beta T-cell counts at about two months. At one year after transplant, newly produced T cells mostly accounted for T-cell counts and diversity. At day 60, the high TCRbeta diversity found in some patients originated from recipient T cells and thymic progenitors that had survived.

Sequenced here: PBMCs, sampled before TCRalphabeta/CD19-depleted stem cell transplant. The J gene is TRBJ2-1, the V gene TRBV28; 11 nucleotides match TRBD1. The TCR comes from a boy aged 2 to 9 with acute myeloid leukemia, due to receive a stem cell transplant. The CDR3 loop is CASSLTGQGADEQFF. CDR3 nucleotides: TGTGCCAGCAGTTTAACAGGACAGGGGGCCGATGAGCAGTTCTTC.